This is a list of T cell receptor beta chains from one sample in a study of OX40 agonist ivuxolimab in advanced cancers. Produced via immunoSEQ multiplex PCR; TCRdb's table is partial and in-frame only. The sample records 60,000 or so clones, around 90% being singletons. Specimen: CD4+ or CD8+ T cells sorted from blood, collected in a trial of the OX40 agonist ivuxolimab. Source of these receptors: an adult with an advanced solid tumor such as melanoma, head and neck, liver or kidney cancer. The CDR3 runs from the conserved cysteine through the conserved F or W. The D gene is left open where the match is weak. Rows give clone size only sometimes, using once, few, many, or a class for an expanded clone.

. TRBJ2-3 TRBD1 TRBV18 CASSQGATDTQYF TGTGCCAGCTCACAGGGGGCAACAGATACGCAGTATTTT
. TRBJ1-1 . TRBV6-5 CASRGHSGTEAFF TGTGCCAGCAGGGGGCACTCAGGCACTGAAGCTTTCTTT
few TRBJ2-7 TRBD1 TRBV7-9 CASSSTGSAYEQYF TGTGCCAGCAGCTCGACAGGGAGTGCCTACGAGCAGTACTTC
. TRBJ2-7 . TRBV6-1 CASSEYRSSYEQYF TGTGCCAGCAGTGAATACAGGAGCTCCTACGAGCAGTACTTC
once TRBJ1-5 . TRBV7-2 CASSLSTGSGQPQHF TGTGCCAGCAGCTTAAGTACAGGCTCGGGACAGCCCCAGCATTTT
. TRBJ1-5 . TRBV6-5 CASSSPREPQHF TGTGCCAGCAGCTCCCCCAGGGAGCCCCAGCATTTT
. TRBJ1-1 . TRBV11-3 CASSLMRTGEAFF TGTGCCAGCAGCTTAATGCGTACAGGAGAAGCTTTCTTT
. TRBJ2-2 . TRBV5-1 CASSLAALSNTGELFF TGCGCCAGCAGCTTGGCCGCCCTTTCGAACACCGGGGAGCTGTTTTTT
. TRBJ2-5 TRBD1 TRBV7-3 CASSETGLETQYF TGTGCCAGCAGCGAGACAGGGTTAGAGACCCAGTACTTC
. TRBJ1-5 . TRBV11-2 CASSLFNNQPQHF TGTGCCAGCAGCTTATTTAACAATCAGCCCCAGCATTTT
. TRBJ2-2 . TRBV2 CASRPRANTGELFF TGTGCCAGCCGGCCGCGGGCAAACACCGGGGAGCTGTTTTTT
. TRBJ2-7 . TRBV19 CASSELDKAAYEQYF TGTGCCAGTAGTGAACTCGACAAGGCCGCCTACGAGCAGTACTTC
once TRBJ1-2 . TRBV5-1 CASSWTVNYGYTF TGCGCCAGCAGCTGGACTGTTAACTATGGCTACACCTTC
once TRBJ1-4 . TRBV7-2 CASTLGGTNEKLFF TGTGCCAGCACTCTCGGGGGTACTAATGAAAAACTGTTTTTT
. TRBJ2-2 . TRBV6-5 CASSLSGTTGELFF TGTGCCAGCAGTTTATCAGGGACCACCGGGGAGCTGTTTTTT
. TRBJ1-4 . TRBV19 CAIRNPPGQKFATNEKLFF TGTGCCATTCGGAACCCCCCGGGACAAAAATTTGCAACTAATGAAAAACTGTTTTTT
. TRBJ2-7 . TRBV4-1 CASSPNRLSYEQYF TGCGCCAGCAGCCCGAACAGGTTGTCCTACGAGCAGTACTTC
. TRBJ2-1 . TRBV27 CASSLSKLANSYNEQFF TGTGCCAGCAGTTTATCAAAACTAGCAAATTCCTACAATGAGCAGTTCTTC